What follows are 20 T cell receptor beta chains derived from one specimen sequenced in a study of tumor-infiltrating lymphocytes in localized non-small cell lung cancer. The assay was immunoSEQ multiplex PCR, and TCRdb's table has in-frame clones only and misses some. The data contain approximately 9,500 clones, about 79% of them singletons. Sequencing was performed on uninvolved lung tissue not adjacent to the tumor. Source of these receptors: a human donor with non-small cell lung cancer.

CDR3 sequence: CASSLAIAGGAGANVLTF. The CDR3 coding sequence is TGCGCCAGCAGCTTGGCGATAGCGGGAGGGGCTGGGGCCAACGTCCTGACTTTC. The chain links TRBV5-1 to TRBJ2-6, with 11 bases identical to TRBD2. The CDR3 spans 18 residues. Germline CDR1 and CDR2: SGHRS and YFSETQ. Trimming removed 0 bases from V and 2 bases from J; junction bases left unmatched: 4.

This clone was seen more than once but under ten times. The chain employs TRBV18 and TRBJ1-2, with D maybe TRBD1 (6 bases). The CDR3 extends over 15 amino acids. Germline-derived CDR1 and CDR2 are KGHSH and LQKENI. V lost 3 bases and J lost 3, with 14 bases in between. The chain's CDR3 is CASSPVGRGDYGYTF. The CDR3 region has the DNA TGTGCCAGCTCACCCGTGGGCAGGGGAGACTATGGCTACACCTTC.

The CDR3 DNA sequence: TGCGCCAGCAGCCCTACGACTAGCGCAAGCACAGATACGCAGTATTTT. This codes for CASSPTTSASTDTQYF. This rearrangement joins TRBV5-1 to TRBJ2-3, with 8 bases matching TRBD2. V lost 4 bases, J lost 0 bases, and 7 bases stayed unmatched. In germline, CDR1 is SGHRS, CDR2 YFSETQ. The length of the CDR3 is 16 residues.

This clone was seen only a few times. The chain links TRBV27 to TRBJ2-7; 8 bases map to TRBD2. J gave up 1 base and V 5 bases, and 7 bases lay outside the gene matches. In germline, CDR1 is MNHEY, CDR2 SMNVEV (reference sequence). The CDR3 is 15 amino acids. The CDR3 sequence: CASSRGVAGSYEQYF. CDR3 nucleotides: TGTGCCAGCAGTCGAGGTGTAGCGGGGTCCTACGAGCAGTACTTC.

The CDR3 DNA follows: TGTGCCAGCAGCCCCCCTTCGACAGCCTATGGCTACACCTTC. The encoded protein is CASSPPSTAYGYTF. J is TRBJ1-2 and V is TRBV28, with a tentative D call TRBD1 (5 bases). CDR3 length: 14 residues. Trimming stripped 6 bases from V and 4 bases from J, with 15 bases between. Germline V CDR1 and CDR2: MDHEN, SYDVKM.

The CDR3 loop is CASSPGVATDTQYF. CDR3 DNA sequence: TGCGCCAGCAGCCCTGGGGTGGCTACAGATACGCAGTATTTT. The chain has TRBV5-1 and TRBJ2-3; no reliable D call. The germline V gene has CDR1 SGHRS and CDR2 YFSETQ. Trimming took off 4 bases at V and 3 bases at J, with 12 bases between the two ends. This CDR3 spans 14 amino acids. Based on the CDR3 plus reference TRBV5-1 and TRBJ2-3, the full variable domain is KAGVTQTPRYLIKTRGQQVTLSCSPISGHRSVSWYQQTPGQGLQFLFEYFSETQRNKGNFPGRFSGRQFSNSRSEMNVSTLELGDSALYLCASSPGVATDTQYFGPGTRLTVL.

The genes are TRBV27 and TRBJ2-5; the D is unclear. The germline V gene has CDR1 MNHEY and CDR2 SMNVEV (reference sequence). V lost 2 bases and J lost 5, with 9 bases in between. This CDR3 is built from 13 residues. The CDR3 DNA reads TGTGCCAGCAGTTTAGGGGTAAGGGAGACCCAGTACTTC. Protein: CASSLGVRETQYF.

The V and J genes are TRBV10-2 and TRBJ2-7; 8 positions agree with TRBD2. The V segment lost 8 bases and the J segment 3 bases; nucleotides outside the gene matches: 6. From germline, CDR1 is WSHSY and CDR2 SAAADI. This CDR3 region has 13 residues. CDR3: CASSSSGFYEQYF. The CDR3 region has the DNA TGCGCCAGCTCGTCTAGCGGGTTCTACGAGCAGTACTTC.

The chain is built from TRBV19 and TRBJ2-5; D might be TRBD2 (5 bases). Germline values: CDR1 LNHDA, CDR2 SQIVND (reference sequence). V was trimmed by 5 bases and J by 2 bases, leaving 12 bases between them. There are 14 residues in the CDR3. CDR3 DNA: TGTGCCAGTAGTCTCCTCCGAGGGCAAGAGACCCAGTACTTC. Translating gives CASSLLRGQETQYF.

The chain combines TRBV15 with TRBJ2-7; 9 bases align to TRBD2. The trim removed 8 bases at V and 0 bases at J, leaving 5 bases unmatched. Germline lookup yields CDR1 LNHNV and CDR2 YYDKDF (reference sequence). The CDR3 consists of 14 residues. The CDR3 reads CATRLAASSYEQYF. As DNA, the CDR3 is TGTGCCACCCGACTAGCGGCGAGCTCCTACGAGCAGTACTTC.

This chain uses TRBV29-1 with TRBJ2-1; D ambiguous. Germline V gives CDR1 SQVTM, CDR2 ANQGSEA. The CDR3 runs to 13 residues. V gave up 4 bases and J gave up 8 bases, with 15 bases separating them. The CDR3 sequence: CSVVPASSDEQFF. The CDR3, as DNA: TGCAGCGTTGTCCCAGCTTCGAGCGATGAGCAGTTCTTC.

V and J are TRBV7-9 and TRBJ1-1, with D possibly being TRBD1 (6 bases). Germline lookup yields CDR1 SEHNR and CDR2 FQNEAQ (reference sequence). V lost 4 bases, J lost 7 bases, and 7 bases lay in between. The CDR3 length is 11 residues. The CDR3 protein is CASSSTGEAFF. In DNA, the CDR3 is TGTGCCAGCAGCTCGACAGGTGAAGCTTTCTTT.

This clone was picked up one time. The gene calls are TRBV29-1 and TRBJ2-7; maybe TRBD1 (6 bases). CDR3 length: 12 amino acids. Trimming removed 7 bases from V and 4 bases from J, with 14 bases in between. CDR1 is SQVTM, CDR2 ANQGSEA, per germline. The CDR3 reads CSGGWGPYEQYF. In nucleotides, the CDR3 is TGCAGCGGGGGATGGGGGCCGTACGAGCAGTACTTC.

The chain employs TRBV6-7 and TRBJ1-1, with 12 bases fitting TRBD1. TRBV6-7 is marked as an open reading frame, function uncertain. V dropped 0 bases and J dropped 7; count of bases not matched to a gene: 9. This CDR3 comprises 17 residues. The DNA of the CDR3 is TGTGCCAGCAGTTACTCGGGGACAGGGGGCTCTTATTATGAAGCTTTCTTT. This translates into CASSYSGTGGSYYEAFF.

There are a few counts of this clone. The V call is TRBV6-4, the J call TRBJ2-2, with D perhaps TRBD2 (6 bases). V was cut by 6 bases and J by 3 bases, with 20 bases left in between. The germline V gene has CDR1 MRHNA and CDR2 SNTAGT. The CDR3 totals 17 residues. CDR3 in amino acids: CASRSNSQGLHTGELFF. The CDR3 DNA is TGTGCCAGCAGATCAAATTCCCAGGGACTTCACACCGGGGAGCTGTTTTTT.

V usage is TRBV14 and J usage is TRBJ2-7; tentative D call: TRBD2 (6 bases). Germline V gives CDR1 SGHDN, CDR2 FVKESK. The V end was cut by 2 bases, the J end by 3 bases, with 8 bases between. The CDR3 is made up of 13 amino acids. The CDR3: CASSQSSGYEQYF. CDR3 in DNA: TGTGCCAGCAGCCAAAGTAGCGGCTACGAGCAGTACTTC. Complete variable domain (other parts from reference TRBV14 and TRBJ2-7): EAGVTQFPSHSVIEKGQTVTLRCDPISGHDNLYWYRRVMGKEIKFLLHFVKESKQDESGMPNNRFLAERTGGTYSTLKVQPAELEDSGVYFCASSQSSGYEQYFGPGTRLTVT.

This rearrangement joins TRBV9 to TRBJ2-5; 8 positions agree with TRBD1. CDR3 size: 14 residues. With 7 bases clipped from V and 5 bases from J, the junction kept 10 bases outside the gene matches. The germline V gene encodes CDR1 SGDLS and CDR2 YYNGEE. The CDR3 DNA is TGTGCCAGCGGTAGGACAGGGACGTACGAGACCCAGTACTTC. It translates to CASGRTGTYETQYF.

V usage is TRBV27 and J usage is TRBJ2-7; 7 nucleotides match TRBD1. The CDR3 runs 14 residues. Germline assignment: CDR1 MNHEY and CDR2 SMNVEV (reference sequence). V dropped 6 bases and J dropped 6; count of bases not matched to a gene: 11. The CDR3 coding sequence is TGTGCCAGCAGCTCGACGGACAGGCCTGGCGAGCAGTACTTC. Translated: CASSSTDRPGEQYF.

There are a few counts of this clone. J is TRBJ1-1 and V is TRBV5-1, with unresolved D. The CDR3 length is 13 residues. V gave up 4 bases and J gave up 11 bases, with 18 bases separating them. The germline CDR1 and CDR2 sequences are SGHRS and YFSETQ. For the CDR3, the DNA is TGCGCCAGCAGCGCTTCCTTGGACGTCGGGGCTTTCTTT. Encoded protein: CASSASLDVGAFF.

The CDR3 bases are TGTGCCAGCAGCACTGGAGGGGGCAGTGCTGGGGCCAACGTCCTGACTTTC. Translation gives CASSTGGGSAGANVLTF. The rearrangement joins TRBV5-4 to TRBJ2-6; possibly TRBD1 for D (7 bases). The CDR3 is 17 residues long. Germline V gene lookup returns CDR1 SGHNT and CDR2 YYREEE (reference sequence). V shed 4 bases and J shed 2 bases, with 16 bases lying between them.